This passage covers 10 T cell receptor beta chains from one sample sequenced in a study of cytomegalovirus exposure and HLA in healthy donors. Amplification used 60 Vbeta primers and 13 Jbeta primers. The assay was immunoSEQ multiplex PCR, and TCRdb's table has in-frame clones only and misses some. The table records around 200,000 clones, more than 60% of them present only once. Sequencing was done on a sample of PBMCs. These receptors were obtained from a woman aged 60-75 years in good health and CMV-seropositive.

The CDR3 DNA reads TGTGCCAGCAGCTATCGACAGGGTGGCTACACCTTC. It is translated as CASSYRQGGYTF. This chain connects TRBV7-2 to TRBJ1-2; 7 bases are shared with TRBD1. CDR1 is SGHTA, CDR2 FQGNSA, per germline. The CDR3 is made up of 12 amino acids. Trimming removed 4 bases from V and 7 bases from J; junction bases left unmatched: 3.

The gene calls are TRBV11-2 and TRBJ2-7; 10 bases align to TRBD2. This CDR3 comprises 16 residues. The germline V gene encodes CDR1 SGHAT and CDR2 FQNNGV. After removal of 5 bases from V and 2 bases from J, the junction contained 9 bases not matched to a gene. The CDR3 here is CASSRGASGGAYEQYF. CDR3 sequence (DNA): TGTGCCAGCAGCCGAGGGGCTAGCGGGGGTGCCTACGAGCAGTACTTC.

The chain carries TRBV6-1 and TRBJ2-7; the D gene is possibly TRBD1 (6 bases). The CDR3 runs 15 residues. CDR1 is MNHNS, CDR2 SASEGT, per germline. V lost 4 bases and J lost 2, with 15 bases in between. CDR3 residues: CASSATGTSAYEQYF. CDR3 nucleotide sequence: TGTGCCAGCAGTGCTACCGGGACATCAGCCTACGAGCAGTACTTC.

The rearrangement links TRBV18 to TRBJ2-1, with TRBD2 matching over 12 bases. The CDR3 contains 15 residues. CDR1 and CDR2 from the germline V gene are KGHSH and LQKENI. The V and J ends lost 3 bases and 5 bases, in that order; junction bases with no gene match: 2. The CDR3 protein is CASSPLAGGDNEQFF. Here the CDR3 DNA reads TGTGCCAGCTCACCCCTAGCGGGGGGGGACAATGAGCAGTTCTTC.

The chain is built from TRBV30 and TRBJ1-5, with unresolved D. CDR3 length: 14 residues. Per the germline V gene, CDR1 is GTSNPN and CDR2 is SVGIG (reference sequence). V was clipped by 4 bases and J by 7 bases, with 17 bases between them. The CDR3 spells CAWTPSGWKQPQHF. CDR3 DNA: TGTGCCTGGACTCCCTCGGGGTGGAAGCAGCCCCAGCATTTT.

The CDR3, as DNA: TGTGCCAGCAGCGCCCTAGACAGGCCAGATTCACCCCTCCACTTT. This translates into CASSALDRPDSPLHF. The rearrangement joins TRBV14 to TRBJ1-6, with D possibly being TRBD1 (6 bases). This CDR3 contains 15 residues. Germline V lookup: CDR1 SGHDN, CDR2 FVKESK. V lost 5 bases to trimming and J lost 8 bases, with 16 bases between them.

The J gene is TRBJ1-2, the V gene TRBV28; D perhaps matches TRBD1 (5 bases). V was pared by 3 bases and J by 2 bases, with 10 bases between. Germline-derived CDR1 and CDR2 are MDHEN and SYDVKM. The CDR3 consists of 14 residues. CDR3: CASSFPRGNYGYTF. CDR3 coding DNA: TGTGCCAGCAGTTTCCCCCGGGGGAACTATGGCTACACCTTC.

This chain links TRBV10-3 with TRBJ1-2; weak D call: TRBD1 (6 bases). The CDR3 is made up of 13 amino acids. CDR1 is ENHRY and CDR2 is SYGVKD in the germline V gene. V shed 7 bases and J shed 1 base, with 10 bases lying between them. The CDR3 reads CAITEDSNYGYTF. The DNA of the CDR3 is TGTGCCATCACCGAGGACAGTAACTATGGCTACACCTTC.

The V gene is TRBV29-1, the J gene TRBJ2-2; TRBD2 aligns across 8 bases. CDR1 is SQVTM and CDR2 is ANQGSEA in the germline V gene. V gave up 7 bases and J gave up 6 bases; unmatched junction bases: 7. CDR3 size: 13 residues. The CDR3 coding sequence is TGCAGCGCCCGGGGGGGGAGGTCCGGGGAGCTGTTTTTT. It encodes CSARGGRSGELFF.

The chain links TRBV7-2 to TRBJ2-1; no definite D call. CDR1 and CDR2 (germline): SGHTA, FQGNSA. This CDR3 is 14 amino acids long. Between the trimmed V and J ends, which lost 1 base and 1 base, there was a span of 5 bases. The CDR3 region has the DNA TGTGCCAGCAGCTTAGAACTATCCTACAATGAGCAGTTCTTC. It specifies CASSLELSYNEQFF.